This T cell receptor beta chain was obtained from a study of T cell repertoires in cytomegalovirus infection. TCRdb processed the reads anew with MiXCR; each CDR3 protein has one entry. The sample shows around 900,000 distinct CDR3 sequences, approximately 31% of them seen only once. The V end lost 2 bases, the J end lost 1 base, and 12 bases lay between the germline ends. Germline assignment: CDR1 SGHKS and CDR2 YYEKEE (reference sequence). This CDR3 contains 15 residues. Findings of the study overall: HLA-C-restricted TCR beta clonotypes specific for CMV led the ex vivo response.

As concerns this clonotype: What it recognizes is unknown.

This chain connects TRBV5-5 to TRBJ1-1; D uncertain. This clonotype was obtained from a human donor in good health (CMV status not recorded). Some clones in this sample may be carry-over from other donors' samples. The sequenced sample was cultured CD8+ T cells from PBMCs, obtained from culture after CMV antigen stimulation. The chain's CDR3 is CASSLHQEPNTEAFF. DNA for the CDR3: TGTGCCAGCAGCTTACATCAGGAGCCGAACACTGAAGCTTTCTTT.